In its sample, the clone carrying this T cell receptor (beta chain) was seen a few times. Its target is unknown. One heparinised blood draw, averaging roughly 0.12 L, came from each donor. The sample originates from a study of beta chain features in type 1 diabetes. Study-wide points: High-TCR-expressing cells could be over-represented by cDNA sequencing.

Trimming stripped 2 bases from V and 2 bases from J, with 14 bases between. Germline V gives CDR1 SGHTA, CDR2 FQGNSA. The CDR3 is made up of 16 amino acids. Of the isolated RNA, all was reverse transcribed, and so the sequenced material was expressed TCRB transcripts. This table comes from immunoSEQ multiplex PCR, and its TCRdb copy is limited to in-frame clones, with some not included. The sample consists of some 270,000 clones, 14% of them appearing once. The sequence was obtained from a woman in her forties in good health. The sample consisted of naive CD4+ T cells from blood. The V and J genes are TRBV7-2 and TRBJ2-3, with a possible D match to TRBD1 (6 bases). CDR3 DNA sequence: TGTGCCAGCAGCTTAATGTGGGGGCAGGTCACAGATACGCAGTATTTT. Translation: CASSLMWGQVTDTQYF. The whole variable domain, filled in from reference TRBV7-2 and TRBJ2-3, reads GAGVSQSPSNKVTEKGKDVELRCDPISGHTALYWYRQSLGQGLEFLIYFQGNSAPDKSGLPSDRFSAERTGGSVSTLTIQRTQQEDSAVYLCASSLMWGQVTDTQYFGPGTRLTVL.